A single T cell receptor beta chain is shown here with its context. No antigen is known for it. This CDR3 has 17 amino acids. The germline V gene encodes CDR1 LGHDT and CDR2 YNNKEL (reference sequence). Trimming left V 4 bases short and J 5 bases short, with 23 bases between. This record comes from a study of Ad26.COV2.S vaccination and SARS-CoV-2 variants. The overall study: Each vaccinee took Ad26.COV2.S intramuscularly, once or twice 56 days apart. Findings and limits, study-wide: After vaccination, reports described spike-specific CD8+ and CD4+ T cell responses as showing substantial breadth. Greater spike-specific TCR breadth was seen in vaccine recipients than in placebo recipients.

Sample treatment: around 19 received Ad26.COV2.S at low or high dose, single or two shots; 5 received placebo; per-sample allocation not given. Collection of samples fell on day 63 after the first vaccine or placebo injection. A Boston adult aged 18-55 years was the donor. The method was immunoSEQ multiplex PCR; TCRdb's version includes in-frame clones alone and lacks a portion of them. The sample records about 370,000 clones, about 88% being singletons. The source of this sequence is a person between 18 and 60 years old who received the Ad26.COV2.S COVID-19 vaccine or a placebo. Sequences were derived from peripheral blood, sampled in a trial of Ad26.COV2.S vaccine versus placebo. The rearrangement uses TRBV3-1 (or the pseudogene TRBV3-2) and TRBJ2-5, with D perhaps matching TRBD1 or TRBD2 (6 bases each). The CDR3 spells CASSLFPGGRGIETQYF. The CDR3 region has the DNA TGTGCCAGCAGCCTCTTTCCCGGGGGCCGCGGGATTGAGACCCAGTACTTC.